One and the same sample provided the 9 T cell receptor beta chains below, sequenced in a study of OX40 agonist ivuxolimab in advanced cancers. The protocol used for the library was the immunoSEQ multiplex PCR assay. Sourced from immuneACCESS, this table was stored by TCRdb with only in-frame sequences that have V and J called. A share of the clones is absent; for the studies checked, an unresolved V gene accounts for under half, and the remainder has no known explanation. The sample has some 86,000 clones on record, approximately 94% of them singletons. The biggest ten clones account for 8% to 10% of the sample. The sequences come from CD4+ or CD8+ T cells sorted from blood, collected in a trial of the OX40 agonist ivuxolimab. Every receptor here comes from an adult with an advanced solid tumor such as melanoma, head and neck, liver or kidney cancer.

V usage is TRBV6-4 and J usage is TRBJ1-2; 8 bases map to TRBD1. The germline V gene encodes CDR1 MRHNA and CDR2 SNTAGT. Losses at the gene ends were 3 bases for V and 4 bases for J; bases not matched to a gene: 7. The CDR3 loop spans 15 amino acids. CDR3 sequence: CASSEWAGGGYGYTF. DNA of the CDR3: TGTGCCAGCAGTGAGTGGGCAGGGGGCGGCTATGGCTACACCTTC.

The chain is built from TRBV5-1 and TRBJ2-1; D is unresolved. The CDR3 is 15 amino acids. CDR1 is SGHRS and CDR2 is YFSETQ in the germline V gene. The V gene lost 5 bases and the J gene lost 3 bases, with 15 bases spanning the gap. The CDR3 coding sequence is TGCGCCAGCAGAATAGAGTCAGGCAACTACAATGAGCAGTTCTTC. Translation gives CASRIESGNYNEQFF.

The chain uses TRBV19 and TRBJ2-1; D assignment may be TRBD1 or TRBD2 (7 bases each). Trimming left V 5 bases short and J 5 bases short, with 16 bases between. The germline V gene has CDR1 LNHDA and CDR2 SQIVND (reference sequence). CDR3 length: 15 amino acids. CDR3 DNA sequence: TGTGCCAGTAGTGCTGACAGGGAGGGGCACAATGAGCAGTTCTTC. It translates to CASSADREGHNEQFF. The whole variable domain, remainder taken from reference TRBV19 and TRBJ2-1, is DGGITQSPKYLFRKEGQNVTLSCEQNLNHDAMYWYRQDPGQGLRLIYYSQIVNDFQKGDIAEGYSVSREKKESFPLTVTSAQKNPTAFYLCASSADREGHNEQFFGPGTRLTVL.

The chain recombines TRBV11-3 with TRBJ1-1; TRBD1 matches at 9 bases. The V gene end was trimmed by 4 bases and the J gene end by 10 bases; junction bases not matched to a gene: 4. The CDR3 loop spans 12 amino acids. The germline gives CDR1 SGHNT, CDR2 YENEEA. The CDR3 reads CASSSGGQGAFF. Written as DNA, the CDR3 is TGTGCCAGCAGCTCTGGGGGACAGGGAGCTTTCTTT.

V gene TRBV6-6 combines with J gene TRBJ2-1; 8 positions match TRBD1. CDR3 size: 14 residues. Unmatched junction bases numbered 8, after V lost 5 bases and J lost 8 bases. Germline CDR1 is MNHNY and CDR2 is SVGAGI (reference sequence). The CDR3 coding sequence is TGTGCCAGCAGTCCGGGACAGGTTGCTTATGAGCAGTTCTTC. Translating gives CASSPGQVAYEQFF.

To note about this clone: This sample includes further DNA sequences coding for the same CDR3. The chain uses TRBV9 and TRBJ2-2; no clear D gene. Germline V gene sequence: CDR1 SGDLS, CDR2 YYNGEE. The CDR3 consists of 11 residues. Trimming removed 2 bases from V and 6 bases from J, with 2 bases in between. CDR3 loop: CASSVSGELFF. The CDR3 region has the DNA TGTGCCAGCAGCGTTTCCGGGGAGCTGTTTTTT.

This rearrangement joins TRBV4-2 to TRBJ1-5, with D uncertain. Trimming stripped 0 bases from V and 1 base from J, with 4 bases between. The germline V gene has CDR1 LGHNA and CDR2 YNFKEQ. The CDR3 is 14 amino acids. The CDR3 reads CASSQDDSNQPQHF. The DNA of the CDR3 is TGTGCCAGCAGCCAAGATGACAGCAATCAGCCCCAGCATTTT.

The chain links TRBV28 to TRBJ2-7; TRBD2 might be the D (6 bases). This CDR3 comprises 16 residues. Deletions cut 5 bases from V and 0 bases from J, with 17 bases between. Germline V gives CDR1 MDHEN, CDR2 SYDVKM. The CDR3 spells CASSPVGGEPSYEQYF. The DNA for the CDR3 is TGTGCCAGCAGTCCTGTGGGGGGAGAACCCTCCTACGAGCAGTACTTC.

V is TRBV5-4 and J is TRBJ1-1; D remains ambiguous. CDR3 length: 13 residues. The ends were cut back, 4 bases at V and 1 base at J, with 8 bases in the middle. Looked up from germline, CDR1 is SGHNT and CDR2 is YYREEE (reference sequence). The CDR3 nucleotides are TGTGCCAGCAGCCTGACGGGGAACACTGAAGCTTTCTTT. It codes for CASSLTGNTEAFF.